Reported below is one TCR beta chain. Antigen: not known. The data belong to a study of post-analysis software for immune sequencing data. The CDR3 contains 13 residues. Germline assignment: CDR1 SQVTM and CDR2 ANQGSEA. V gave up 6 bases and J gave up 3 bases, with 13 bases separating them. The study, taken as a whole, reports: TRBV segments more frequent in patients than in controls numbered several and included TRBV5-6, TRBV5-1 and TRBV20-1. Same-batch preparations were strongly co-clustered by F measure. For normalized Chao1 diversity, multiple sclerosis patients scored significantly lower than controls did.

Unique molecular identifiers were built into the TCR beta cDNA libraries. Once about 0.95 to 10 million T cells were used, hundreds of thousands of cDNA molecules resulted. Each CDR3 protein is one row after TCRdb ran MiXCR on the PCR reads. The data hold about 820,000 distinct CDR3 sequences, with around 50% observed a single time. This chain joins TRBV29-1 and TRBJ2-3; D remains unclear. This TCR was recovered from a girl aged 5-17 years with multiple sclerosis. Sequencing was done on a sample of blood. CDR3 sequence reads: CSVPEVGTDTQYF. In DNA, the CDR3 is TGCAGCGTACCCGAAGTGGGGACAGATACGCAGTATTTT.